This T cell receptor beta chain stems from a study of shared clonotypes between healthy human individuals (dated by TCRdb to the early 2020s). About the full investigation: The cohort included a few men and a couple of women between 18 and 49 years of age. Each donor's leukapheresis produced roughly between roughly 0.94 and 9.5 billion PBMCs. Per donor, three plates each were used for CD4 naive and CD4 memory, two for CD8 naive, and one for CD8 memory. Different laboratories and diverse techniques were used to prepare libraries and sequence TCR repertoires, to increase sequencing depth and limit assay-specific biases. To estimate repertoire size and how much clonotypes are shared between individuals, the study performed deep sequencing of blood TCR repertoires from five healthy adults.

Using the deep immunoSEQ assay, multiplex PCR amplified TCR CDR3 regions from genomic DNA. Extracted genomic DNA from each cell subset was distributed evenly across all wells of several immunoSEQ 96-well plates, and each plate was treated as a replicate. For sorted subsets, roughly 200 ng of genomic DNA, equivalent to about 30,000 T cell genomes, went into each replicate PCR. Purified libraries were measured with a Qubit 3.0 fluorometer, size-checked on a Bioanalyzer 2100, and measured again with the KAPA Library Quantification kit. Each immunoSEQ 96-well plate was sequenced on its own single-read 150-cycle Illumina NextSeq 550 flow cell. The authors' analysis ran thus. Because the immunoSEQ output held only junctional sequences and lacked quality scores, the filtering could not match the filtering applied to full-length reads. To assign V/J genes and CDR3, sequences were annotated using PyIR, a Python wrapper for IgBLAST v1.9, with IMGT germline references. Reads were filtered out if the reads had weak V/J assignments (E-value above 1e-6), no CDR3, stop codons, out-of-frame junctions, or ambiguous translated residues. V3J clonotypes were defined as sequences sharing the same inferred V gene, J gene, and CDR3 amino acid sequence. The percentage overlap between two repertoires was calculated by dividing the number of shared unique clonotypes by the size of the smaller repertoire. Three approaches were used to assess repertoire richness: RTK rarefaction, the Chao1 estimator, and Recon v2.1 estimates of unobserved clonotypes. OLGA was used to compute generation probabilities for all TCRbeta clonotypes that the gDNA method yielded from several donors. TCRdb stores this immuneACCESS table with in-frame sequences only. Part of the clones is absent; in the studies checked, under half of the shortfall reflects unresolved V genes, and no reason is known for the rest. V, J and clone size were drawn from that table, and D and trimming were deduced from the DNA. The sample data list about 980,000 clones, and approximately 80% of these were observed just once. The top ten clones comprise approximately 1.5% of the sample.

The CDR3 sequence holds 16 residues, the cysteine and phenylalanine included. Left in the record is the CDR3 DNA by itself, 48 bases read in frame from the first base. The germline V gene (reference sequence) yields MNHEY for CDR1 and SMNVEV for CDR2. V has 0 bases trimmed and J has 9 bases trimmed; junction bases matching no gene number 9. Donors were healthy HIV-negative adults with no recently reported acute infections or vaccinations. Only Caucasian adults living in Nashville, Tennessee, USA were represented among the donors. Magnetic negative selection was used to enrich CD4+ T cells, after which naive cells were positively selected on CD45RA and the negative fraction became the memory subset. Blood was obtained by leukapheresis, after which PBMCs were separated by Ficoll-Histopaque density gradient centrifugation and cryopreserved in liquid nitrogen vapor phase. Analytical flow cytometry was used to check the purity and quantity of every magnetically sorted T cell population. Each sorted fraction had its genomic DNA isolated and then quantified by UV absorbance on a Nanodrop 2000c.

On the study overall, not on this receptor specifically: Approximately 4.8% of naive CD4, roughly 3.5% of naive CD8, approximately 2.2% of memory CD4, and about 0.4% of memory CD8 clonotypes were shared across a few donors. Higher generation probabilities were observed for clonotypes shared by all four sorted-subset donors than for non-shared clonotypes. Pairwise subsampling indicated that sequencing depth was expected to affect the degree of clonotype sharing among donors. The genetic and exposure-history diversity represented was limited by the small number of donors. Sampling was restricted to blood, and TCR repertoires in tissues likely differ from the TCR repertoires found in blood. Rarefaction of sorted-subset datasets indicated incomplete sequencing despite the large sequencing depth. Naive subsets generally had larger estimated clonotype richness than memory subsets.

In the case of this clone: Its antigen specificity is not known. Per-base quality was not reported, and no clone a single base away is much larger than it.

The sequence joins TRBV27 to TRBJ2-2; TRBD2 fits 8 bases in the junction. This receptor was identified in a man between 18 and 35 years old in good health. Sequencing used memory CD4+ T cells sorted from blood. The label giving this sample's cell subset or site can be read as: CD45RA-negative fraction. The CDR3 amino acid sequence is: CASSLSAGGTRRELFF. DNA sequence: TGTGCCAGCAGTTTATCGGCGGGAGGCACGAGAAGGGAGCTGTTTTTT.